Each of the 28 T cell receptor beta chains below was sequenced from the same sample in a study of beta chain features in type 1 diabetes. All of the isolated RNA was reverse transcribed, so expressed TCRB transcripts were sequenced. TCRdb keeps only in-frame clones here, not all; method: immunoSEQ multiplex PCR. This sample yields under 250,000 clones, of which 13% to 15% are seen a single time; 0.025% to 0.03% belongs to the top ten. The sample was naive CD4+ T cells from blood. The receptors were sampled from a woman aged 35 to 49 in good health.

J is TRBJ2-2 and V is TRBV19; no clear D. Trimming took 7 bases from V and 2 from J, leaving 8 bases between them. Germline CDR1 reads LNHDA; CDR2 reads SQIVND (reference sequence). This CDR3 is 13 amino acids long. CDR3 sequence: CASTTVNTGELFF. CDR3 DNA: TGTGCCAGTACTACAGTTAACACCGGGGAGCTGTTTTTT.

This clone was seen more than once but under ten times. The chain recombines TRBV6-5 with TRBJ2-1; 9 positions match TRBD1. Germline CDR1 reads MNHEY; CDR2 reads SVGAGI. The J segment lost 4 bases and the V segment lost 6 bases, leaving 4 bases of the junction unmatched. CDR3 length equals 14 residues. CDR3: CASSHRGPYNEQFF. The CDR3 coding sequence is TGTGCCAGCAGCCACAGGGGGCCTTACAATGAGCAGTTCTTC.

This clone was seen a few times. CDR3 sequence: CASSMGDSLQAFF. The CDR3 DNA follows: TGTGCCAGCAGCATGGGGGACAGCCTGCAAGCTTTCTTT. The chain employs TRBV7-2 and TRBJ1-1, with 7 bases matching TRBD1. In germline, CDR1 is SGHTA, CDR2 FQGNSA. V shed 5 bases and J 9 bases; nucleotides not matched to a gene: 9. The CDR3 spans 13 residues.

This clone was recorded a few times. The chain joins TRBV10-1 to TRBJ2-5, with 9 bases identical to TRBD2. The V gene's germline CDR1 is WNHNN and CDR2 SYGVQD (reference sequence). The CDR3 extends over 16 amino acids. V shed 2 bases, J shed 3 bases, and the junction held 7 bases outside the gene matches. The CDR3 DNA reads TGCGCCAGCAGTGAGATGGCTAGCGGGGCTGAAGAGACCCAGTACTTC. Its protein product is CASSEMASGAEETQYF.

The chain uses TRBV2 and TRBJ2-1; D perhaps matches TRBD2 (6 bases). The CDR3 sequence is 15 residues long. V lost 1 base to trimming and J lost 12 bases, with 19 bases between them. Germline CDR1 is SNHLY and CDR2 is FYNNEI. The CDR3 nucleotides are TGTGCCAGCAGTGAAGGACAGCGGAGGGAAAGGTGGCAGTTCTTC. This translates into CASSEGQRRERWQFF. Based on the CDR3 plus reference TRBV2 and TRBJ2-1, the full variable domain is EPEVTQTPSHQVTQMGQEVILRCVPISNHLYFYWYRQILGQKVEFLVSFYNNEISEKSEIFDDQFSVERPDGSNFTLKIRSTKLEDSAMYFCASSEGQRRERWQFFGPGTRLTVL.

This clone was counted only a few times. This rearrangement joins TRBV5-4 to TRBJ1-2, with no clear D. Germline lookup yields CDR1 SGHNT and CDR2 YYREEE (reference sequence). The CDR3 runs 12 residues. V lost 0 bases and J lost 5, with 5 bases in between. The DNA of the CDR3 is TGTGCCAGCAGCTTGGCGGGATATGGCTACACCTTC. Translating it yields CASSLAGYGYTF. Filled out from reference TRBV5-4 and TRBJ1-2, the complete variable domain reads ETGVTQSPTHLIKTRGQQVTLRCSSQSGHNTVSWYQQALGQGPQFIFQYYREEENGRGNFPPRFSGLQFPNYSSELNVNALELDDSALYLCASSLAGYGYTFGSGTRLTVV.

V gene TRBV7-2 combines with J gene TRBJ2-7; D may be TRBD2 (5 bases). CDR1 is SGHTA, CDR2 FQGNSA, per germline. V was clipped by 3 bases and J by 3 bases, with 12 bases between them. The CDR3 consists of 14 residues. The CDR3 here is CASSFQRGHYEQYF. In DNA, the CDR3 is TGTGCCAGCAGCTTTCAGCGCGGGCACTACGAGCAGTACTTC.

This clone showed up just a few times. The chain uses TRBV6-5 and TRBJ1-4, with 10 positions matching TRBD1. The J segment lost 5 bases and the V segment lost 2 bases, leaving 5 bases of the junction unmatched. Germline loops: CDR1 MNHEY, CDR2 SVGAGI. The CDR3 consists of 16 residues. CDR3 coding DNA: TGTGCCAGCAGTTACGGTCCGGGACAGGGGAATGAAAAACTGTTTTTT. As protein: CASSYGPGQGNEKLFF.

V is TRBV27 and J is TRBJ2-7; TRBD2 agrees at 7 bases. CDR1 is MNHEY, CDR2 SMNVEV, per germline (reference sequence). Trimming removed 5 bases from V and 4 bases from J; junction bases left unmatched: 2. This CDR3 is 12 amino acids long. As DNA, the CDR3 is TGTGCCAGCAGTCCTAGCGGATACGAGCAGTACTTC. Translating it yields CASSPSGYEQYF.

In this sample, this clone turned up a few times. This sequence joins TRBV6-4 and TRBJ2-3, with D unresolved. Germline V lookup: CDR1 MRHNA, CDR2 SNTAGT. V lost 3 bases and J lost 0, with 7 bases in between. The CDR3 loop spans 14 amino acids. The CDR3 region has the DNA TGTGCCAGCAGTGAGACTTTTAGCACAGATACGCAGTATTTT. It translates to CASSETFSTDTQYF.

The chain couples TRBV5-1 to TRBJ1-6; 10 bases line up with TRBD1. The CDR3 sequence is 15 residues long. Germline loops: CDR1 SGHRS, CDR2 YFSETQ. J was trimmed by 6 bases and V by 4 bases; bases with no gene match: 4. CDR3 loop: CASSPGQGVNSPLHF. For the CDR3, the DNA is TGCGCCAGCAGCCCCGGACAGGGGGTTAATTCACCCCTCCACTTT.

This chain connects TRBV2 to TRBJ2-3, with TRBD2 matching 10 bases. V trimming: 6 bases; J trimming: 2 bases; junction bases outside the gene matches: 11. The CDR3 is made up of 17 amino acids. CDR1 and CDR2 (germline): SNHLY, FYNNEI. The CDR3 is CASSLAGGRRYTDTQYF. CDR3 sequence (DNA): TGTGCCAGCAGCTTAGCGGGGGGCCGACGATACACAGATACGCAGTATTTT.

The chain has TRBV7-2 and TRBJ2-7; D ambiguous. The V gene's germline CDR1 is SGHTA and CDR2 FQGNSA. The CDR3 has 15 residues. V lost 1 base and J 0 bases, leaving 10 bases between the germline ends. CDR3 nucleotides: TGTGCCAGCAGCTTAGAAGCCCAAAGCTCCTACGAGCAGTACTTC. As protein: CASSLEAQSSYEQYF.

This chain uses TRBV5-1 with TRBJ2-5, with 16 bases aligning to TRBD2. CDR1 SGHRS and CDR2 YFSETQ come from the germline V gene. The CDR3 runs to 16 residues. J gave up 5 bases and V 3 bases, and 4 bases lay outside the gene matches. The CDR3 DNA is TGCGCCAGCAGCTCCGGGACTAGCGGGGGGGCTGAGACCCAGTACTTC. Amino acids: CASSSGTSGGAETQYF.

The chain joins TRBV10-3 to TRBJ2-3; D gene unclear. The CDR3 is made up of 14 amino acids. Deletions cut 3 bases from V and 5 bases from J, with 12 bases between. Per germline, CDR1 ENHRY and CDR2 SYGVKD. The DNA of the CDR3 is TGTGCCATCAGTGATGGTGGAGTGGAAGATACGCAGTATTTT. Its translation: CAISDGGVEDTQYF.

The V call is TRBV9, the J call TRBJ2-3, with TRBD2 identical over 7 bases. V lost 3 bases, J lost 6 bases, and 1 base stayed unmatched. The germline CDR1 and CDR2 sequences are SGDLS and YYNGEE. CDR3 length equals 12 residues. CDR3 residues: CASSAGGDTQYF. In nucleotides, the CDR3 is TGTGCCAGCAGCGCCGGGGGGGATACGCAGTATTTT.

The genes are TRBV2 and TRBJ1-1, with TRBD1 identical over 8 bases. CDR3 length: 14 amino acids. J was trimmed by 3 bases and V by 6 bases; bases with no gene match: 6. Germline V gene data show CDR1 as SNHLY and CDR2 as FYNNEI. CDR3 in amino acids: CASRTTGDYTEAFF. The DNA for the CDR3 is TGTGCCAGCAGAACGACAGGGGATTACACTGAAGCTTTCTTT.

This clone has just a few counts. The rearrangement links TRBV25-1 to TRBJ1-6, with 7 bases identical to TRBD1. The ends lost 6 bases at V and 12 bases at J; junction bases unmatched: 14. This CDR3 is 15 amino acids long. In germline, CDR1 is MGHDK, CDR2 SYGVNS. For the CDR3, the DNA is TGTGCCAGCAGGCCCACAGGGGTTCGTGCGGGACCCCTCCACTTT. It specifies CASRPTGVRAGPLHF.

The chain uses TRBV2 and TRBJ2-7; 13 positions match TRBD2. Trimming removed 6 bases from V and 0 bases from J; junction bases left unmatched: 14. The CDR3 consists of 19 residues. Germline values: CDR1 SNHLY, CDR2 FYNNEI. CDR3 sequence (DNA): TGTGCCAGCAGAGAAACGGGACTAGCGGGGACCCGGGGCTCCTACGAGCAGTACTTC. Translation gives CASRETGLAGTRGSYEQYF. Based on the CDR3 plus reference TRBV2 and TRBJ2-7, the full variable domain is EPEVTQTPSHQVTQMGQEVILRCVPISNHLYFYWYRQILGQKVEFLVSFYNNEISEKSEIFDDQFSVERPDGSNFTLKIRSTKLEDSAMYFCASRETGLAGTRGSYEQYFGPGTRLTVT.

This clone was observed a handful of times. The rearrangement joins TRBV9 to TRBJ2-7, with 14 bases aligning to TRBD2. The CDR3 has 16 amino acids. CDR1 is SGDLS, CDR2 YYNGEE, per germline. V shed 4 bases, J shed 3 bases, and the junction held 6 bases outside the gene matches. Written as DNA, the CDR3 is TGTGCCAGCAGCTGGACTAGCGGGGGGACGTACTACGAGCAGTACTTC. As protein: CASSWTSGGTYYEQYF. Full variable domain (rest looked up from reference TRBV9 and TRBJ2-7): DSGVTQTPKHLITATGQRVTLRCSPRSGDLSVYWYQQSLDQGLQFLIQYYNGEERAKGNILERFSAQQFPDLHSELNLSSLELGDSALYFCASSWTSGGTYYEQYFGPGTRLTVT.

This clone was recorded a few times. CDR3 in amino acids: CASSSHRGNYEQYF. CDR3 bases: TGTGCCAGCAGTTCCCACAGGGGGAACTACGAGCAGTACTTC. The chain uses TRBV6-6 and TRBJ2-7; TRBD1 matches 8 bases. Germline V gene data show CDR1 as MNHNY and CDR2 as SVGAGI (reference sequence). The V gene end was trimmed by 4 bases and the J gene end by 3 bases; junction bases not matched to a gene: 5. The CDR3 is 14 amino acids.

This clone showed up just a few times. V gene TRBV11-2 combines with J gene TRBJ2-7, with unresolved D. Trimming removed 0 bases from V and 6 bases from J, with 12 bases in between. From germline, CDR1 is SGHAT and CDR2 FQNNGV. This CDR3 region has 14 residues. CDR3 in DNA: TGTGCCAGCAGCTTAGATGTGTCCGTTCGCGAGCAGTACTTC. Protein product: CASSLDVSVREQYF.

The chain uses TRBV7-6 and TRBJ2-7, with 10 bases matching TRBD1. In germline, CDR1 is SGHVS, CDR2 FNYEAQ. Germline trimming cut 0 bases from V and 0 bases from J; bases unmatched to any gene: 8. The CDR3 loop spans 18 amino acids. The CDR3: CASSLASRGQGSSYEQYF. The DNA of the CDR3 is TGTGCCAGCAGCTTAGCGAGTAGGGGACAGGGGTCCTCCTACGAGCAGTACTTC.

The table lists this clone with many counts. The rearrangement joins TRBV29-1 to TRBJ1-2; TRBD1 is a possible D gene (6 bases). V lost 7 bases to trimming and J lost 4 bases, with 16 bases between them. The CDR3 totals 13 residues. CDR1 and CDR2 (germline): SQVTM, ANQGSEA. The CDR3 is CSAEGGRVYGYTF. CDR3 in DNA: TGCAGCGCCGAGGGGGGGCGCGTCTATGGCTACACCTTC.

CDR3 bases: TGCGCCAGCAGCGGAACGACTAGCGGGGGAGAGACCCAGTACTTC. Translation: CASSGTTSGGETQYF. The chain uses TRBV5-1 and TRBJ2-5, with 12 bases lining up with TRBD2. Trimming cost V 4 bases and J 4 bases; bases outside gene matches: 5. This CDR3 contains 15 residues. Germline V lookup: CDR1 SGHRS, CDR2 YFSETQ.

This clone was detected only a few times. This sequence joins TRBV29-1 and TRBJ1-1; 8 bases line up with TRBD1. The CDR3 is 12 amino acids. CDR1 and CDR2 (germline): SQVTM, ANQGSEA. With V trimmed by 7 bases and J by 1 base, 2 bases remained unmatched. The CDR3 DNA is TGCAGCGCCAGGGGGCCGAACACTGAAGCTTTCTTT. It codes for CSARGPNTEAFF.

This rearrangement joins TRBV18 to TRBJ2-3, with 7 positions matching TRBD2. The germline V gene has CDR1 KGHSH and CDR2 LQKENI. The CDR3 sequence is 16 residues long. Trimming took 3 bases from V and 0 from J; bases not matched to a gene: 6. DNA for the CDR3: TGTGCCAGCTCACCGACGGGGGGAACTAGCACAGATACGCAGTATTTT. It is translated as CASSPTGGTSTDTQYF.

J is TRBJ1-3 and V is TRBV4-1; D might be TRBD1 (6 bases). Germline V gene sequence: CDR1 MGHRA, CDR2 YSYEKL. This CDR3 is built from 18 residues. Trimming left V 0 bases short and J 3 bases short, with 18 bases between. In nucleotides, the CDR3 is TGCGCCAGCAGCCAAGATCCAGGCGGGGGGCGAGTTGGAAACACCATATATTTT. Encoded protein: CASSQDPGGGRVGNTIYF.